The clone carrying this T cell receptor (beta chain) was seen at least ten times. No antigen is known for it. This record comes from a study of tumor-infiltrating lymphocytes in primary liver carcinoma. Points from the study as a whole: Tumor region pairs outstripped tumor-adjacent and tumor-blood pairs in overlap. Significantly greater top-250-clone fractions characterized tumors relative to blood (p = 0.039).

Extraction of RNA together with DNA used about 17-31 mg of unsorted bulk tissue. Chronic HBV infection affected patients, none of whom had received treatment. The researchers produced TCR beta cDNA from approximately 550 ng total RNA with a constant-region primer. Employing slightly modified ARM-PCR, three nested multiplex PCR rounds were run, and these gave rise to the TCR beta libraries. Forward primers for TRBV1-TRBV30 and a C-beta reverse primer served the first two PCR rounds, at roughly 10 cycles each. TCRdb reprocessed the multiplex PCR reads with MiXCR, giving one entry per CDR3 protein. In the table there are some 130,000 distinct CDR3 sequences, less than 75% of which are singletons. The CDR3 length is 14 residues. From germline, CDR1 is SEHNR and CDR2 FQNEAQ (reference sequence). V lost 2 bases, J lost 8 bases, and 10 bases lay in between.

This rearrangement joins TRBV7-9 to TRBJ1-6; D unresolved. Input material: tumor-adjacent normal liver tissue. This clonotype was obtained from a woman aged 55-70 years with primary liver carcinoma and hepatitis B virus infection. The CDR3 DNA sequence: TGTGCCAGCAGCTTATCAGCAAGGGATTCACCCCTCCACTTT. Residues: CASSLSARDSPLHF. Looking up the rest from reference TRBV7-9 and TRBJ1-6 gives the full variable domain: DTGVSQNPRHKITKRGQNVTFRCDPISEHNRLYWYRQTLGQGPEFLTYFQNEAQLEKSRLLSDRFSAERPKGSFSTLEIQRTEQGDSAMYLCASSLSARDSPLHFGNGTRLTVT.